This paragraph reports one T cell receptor (beta chain). Its specificity is unknown. This sample was taken from a study of shared clonotypes between healthy human individuals. Study-wide points: Only blood underwent sampling, and tissue repertoires likely differ.

Produced via immunoSEQ multiplex PCR; TCRdb's table is partial and in-frame only. The data show approximately 980,000 clones, approximately 80% seen once. Per the germline V gene, CDR1 is SGHNT and CDR2 is YYREEE (reference sequence). V lost 3 bases to trimming and J lost 7 bases; unmatched junction nucleotides: 11. This CDR3 contains 15 residues. The sequencing input was memory CD4+ T cells sorted from blood. Subset reported: CD45RA-negative fraction. V is TRBV5-4 and J is TRBJ2-7; 9 bases align to TRBD1. The TCR was taken from a young man in good health. The CDR3 region is CASSSGQGAPKEQYF. CDR3 DNA: TGTGCCAGCAGCTCGGGACAGGGTGCTCCTAAAGAGCAGTACTTC.